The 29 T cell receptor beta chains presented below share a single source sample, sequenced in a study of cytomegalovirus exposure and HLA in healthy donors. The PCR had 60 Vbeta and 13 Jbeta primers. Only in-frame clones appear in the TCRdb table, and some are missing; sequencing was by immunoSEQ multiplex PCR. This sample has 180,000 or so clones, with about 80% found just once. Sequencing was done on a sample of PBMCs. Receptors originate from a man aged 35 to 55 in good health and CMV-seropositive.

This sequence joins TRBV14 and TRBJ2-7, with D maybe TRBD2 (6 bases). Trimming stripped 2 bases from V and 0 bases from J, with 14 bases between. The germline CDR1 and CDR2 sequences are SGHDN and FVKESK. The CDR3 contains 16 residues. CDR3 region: CASSQRLARGSYEQYF. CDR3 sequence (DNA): TGTGCCAGCAGCCAAAGGTTAGCGCGGGGCTCCTACGAGCAGTACTTC.

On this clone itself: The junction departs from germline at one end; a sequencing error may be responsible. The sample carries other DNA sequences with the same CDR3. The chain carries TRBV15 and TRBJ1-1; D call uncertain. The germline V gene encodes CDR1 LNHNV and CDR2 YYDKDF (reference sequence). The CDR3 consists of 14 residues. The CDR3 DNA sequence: TGTGCCACCAGCAGAGGGCGGATGAACACTGAAGCCTTCTTT. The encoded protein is CATSRGRMNTEAFF.

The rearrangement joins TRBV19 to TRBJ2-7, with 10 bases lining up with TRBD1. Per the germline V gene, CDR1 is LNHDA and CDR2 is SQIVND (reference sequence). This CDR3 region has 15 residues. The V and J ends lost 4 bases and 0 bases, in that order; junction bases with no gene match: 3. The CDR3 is CASSRGQGSSYEQYF. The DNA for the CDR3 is TGTGCCAGTAGTAGGGGACAGGGGAGCTCCTACGAGCAGTACTTC. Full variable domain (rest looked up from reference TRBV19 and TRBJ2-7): DGGITQSPKYLFRKEGQNVTLSCEQNLNHDAMYWYRQDPGQGLRLIYYSQIVNDFQKGDIAEGYSVSREKKESFPLTVTSAQKNPTAFYLCASSRGQGSSYEQYFGPGTRLTVT.

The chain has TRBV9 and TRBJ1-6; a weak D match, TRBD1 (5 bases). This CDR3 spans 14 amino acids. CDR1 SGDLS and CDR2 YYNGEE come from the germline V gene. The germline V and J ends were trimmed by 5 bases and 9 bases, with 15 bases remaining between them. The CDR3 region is CASSGGWGGSPLHF. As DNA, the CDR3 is TGTGCCAGCAGTGGGGGTTGGGGGGGTTCACCCCTCCACTTT.

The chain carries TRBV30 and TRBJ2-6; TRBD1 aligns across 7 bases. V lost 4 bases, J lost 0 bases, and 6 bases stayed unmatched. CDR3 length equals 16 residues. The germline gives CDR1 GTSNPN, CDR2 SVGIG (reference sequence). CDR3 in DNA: TGTGCCTGGATGAGGGGGCGCCTCTCTGGGGCCAACGTCCTGACTTTC. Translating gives CAWMRGRLSGANVLTF.

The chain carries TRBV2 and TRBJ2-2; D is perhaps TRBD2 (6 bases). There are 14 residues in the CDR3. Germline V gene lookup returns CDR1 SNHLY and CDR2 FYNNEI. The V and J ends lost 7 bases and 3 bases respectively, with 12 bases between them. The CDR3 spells CASNGGDYTGELFF. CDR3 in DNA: TGTGCCAGCAACGGCGGGGATTACACCGGGGAGCTGTTTTTT.

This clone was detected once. CDR3: CASSKGTGGFETQYF. DNA of the CDR3: TGTGCCAGCAGCAAAGGGACAGGGGGCTTTGAGACCCAGTACTTC. The chain combines TRBV9 with TRBJ2-5; TRBD1 aligns across 12 bases. In germline, CDR1 is SGDLS, CDR2 YYNGEE. The CDR3 sequence is 15 residues long. V shed 4 bases and J 5 bases; nucleotides not matched to a gene: 6. Based on the CDR3 plus reference TRBV9 and TRBJ2-5, the full variable domain is DSGVTQTPKHLITATGQRVTLRCSPRSGDLSVYWYQQSLDQGLQFLIQYYNGEERAKGNILERFSAQQFPDLHSELNLSSLELGDSALYFCASSKGTGGFETQYFGPGTRLLVL.

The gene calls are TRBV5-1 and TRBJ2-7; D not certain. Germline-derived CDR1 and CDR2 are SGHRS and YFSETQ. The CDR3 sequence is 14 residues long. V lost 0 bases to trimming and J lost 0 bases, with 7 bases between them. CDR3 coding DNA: TGCGCCAGCAGCTTGGACTGGTCCTCCTACGAGCAGTACTTC. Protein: CASSLDWSSYEQYF.

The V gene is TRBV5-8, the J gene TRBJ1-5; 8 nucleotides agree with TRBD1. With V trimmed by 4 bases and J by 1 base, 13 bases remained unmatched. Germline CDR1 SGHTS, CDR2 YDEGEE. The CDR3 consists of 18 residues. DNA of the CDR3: TGTGCCAGCAGCCCGCCGGAACAGGGGGTCGTGAGCAATCAGCCCCAGCATTTT. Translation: CASSPPEQGVVSNQPQHF.

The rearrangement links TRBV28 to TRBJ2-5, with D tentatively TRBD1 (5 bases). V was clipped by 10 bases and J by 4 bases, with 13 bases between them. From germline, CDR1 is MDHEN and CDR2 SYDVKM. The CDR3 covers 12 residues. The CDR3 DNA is TGTGCCATCAAGGGTCAGGGAGAGACCCAGTACTTC. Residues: CAIKGQGETQYF.

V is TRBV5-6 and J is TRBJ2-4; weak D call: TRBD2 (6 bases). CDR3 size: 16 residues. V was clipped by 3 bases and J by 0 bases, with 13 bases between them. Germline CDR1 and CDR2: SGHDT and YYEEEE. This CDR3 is CASSWRTGLAKNIQYF. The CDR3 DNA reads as TGTGCCAGCAGCTGGAGAACGGGACTAGCCAAAAACATTCAGTACTTC.

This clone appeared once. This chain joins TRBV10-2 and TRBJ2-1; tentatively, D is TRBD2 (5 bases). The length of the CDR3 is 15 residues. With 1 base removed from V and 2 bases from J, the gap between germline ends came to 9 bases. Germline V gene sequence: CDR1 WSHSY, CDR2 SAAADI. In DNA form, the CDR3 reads TGCGCCAGCAGTGAGTACGGAGGCCCCTACAATGAGCAGTTCTTC. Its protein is CASSEYGGPYNEQFF.

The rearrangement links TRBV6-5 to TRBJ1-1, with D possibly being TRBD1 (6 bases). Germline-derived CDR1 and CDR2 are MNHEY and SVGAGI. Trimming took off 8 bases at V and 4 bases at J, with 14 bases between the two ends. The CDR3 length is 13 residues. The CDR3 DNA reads TGTGCCAGCGGGGGGGCGCGGGGCACTGAAGCTTTCTTT. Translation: CASGGARGTEAFF.

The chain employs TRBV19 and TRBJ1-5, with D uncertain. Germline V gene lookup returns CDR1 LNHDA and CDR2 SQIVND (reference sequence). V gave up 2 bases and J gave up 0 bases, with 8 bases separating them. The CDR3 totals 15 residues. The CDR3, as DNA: TGTGCCAGTAGTATAACCACTTATAGCAATCAGCCCCAGCATTTT. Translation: CASSITTYSNQPQHF.

As DNA, the CDR3 is TGTGCCAGCAGCATGGGGGGGCAGGGGGCAACCTATGGCTACACCTTC. Encoded protein: CASSMGGQGATYGYTF. The chain joins TRBV7-9 to TRBJ1-2; 8 positions match TRBD1. The length of the CDR3 is 16 residues. The trim removed 5 bases at V and 4 bases at J, leaving 12 bases unmatched. Germline V gene lookup returns CDR1 SEHNR and CDR2 FQNEAQ (reference sequence).

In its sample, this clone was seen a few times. The CDR3 nucleotides are TGTGCCAGTAGTATAGTGGGAGCGGGCGGGGAGCTGTTTTTT. Translating gives CASSIVGAGGELFF. This chain uses TRBV19 with TRBJ2-2; tentatively, D is TRBD2 (6 bases). From germline, CDR1 is LNHDA and CDR2 SQIVND (reference sequence). This CDR3 has 14 amino acids. The V end was cut by 1 base, the J end by 7 bases, with 10 bases between.

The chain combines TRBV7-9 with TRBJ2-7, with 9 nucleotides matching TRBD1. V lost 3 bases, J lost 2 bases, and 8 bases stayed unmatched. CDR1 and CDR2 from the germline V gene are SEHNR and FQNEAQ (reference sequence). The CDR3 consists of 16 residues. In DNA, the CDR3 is TGTGCCAGCAGCTTCCAGGACAGGGGTAGAACCTACGAGCAGTACTTC. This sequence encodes CASSFQDRGRTYEQYF.

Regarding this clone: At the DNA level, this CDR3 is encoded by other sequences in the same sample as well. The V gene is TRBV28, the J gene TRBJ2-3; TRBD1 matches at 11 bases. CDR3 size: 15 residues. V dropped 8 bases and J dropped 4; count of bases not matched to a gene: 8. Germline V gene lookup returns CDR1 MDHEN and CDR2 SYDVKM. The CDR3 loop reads CASRTGGRTADTQYF. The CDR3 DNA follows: TGTGCCAGCCGGACAGGGGGCAGAACCGCAGATACGCAGTATTTT.

The CDR3 loop reads CASSSGLAGYNEQFF. Written as DNA, the CDR3 is TGTGCCAGCAGCTCCGGACTAGCGGGGTACAATGAGCAGTTCTTC. V is TRBV5-8 and J is TRBJ2-1; 12 bases are shared with TRBD2. This CDR3 is built from 15 residues. Trimming cost V 3 bases and J 4 bases; bases outside gene matches: 2. Germline lookup yields CDR1 SGHTS and CDR2 YDEGEE. Filled out from reference TRBV5-8 and TRBJ2-1, the complete variable domain reads EAGVTQSPTHLIKTRGQQATLRCSPISGHTSVYWYQQALGLGLQFLLWYDEGEERNRGNFPPRFSGRQFPNYSSELNVNALELEDSALYLCASSSGLAGYNEQFFGPGTRLTVL.

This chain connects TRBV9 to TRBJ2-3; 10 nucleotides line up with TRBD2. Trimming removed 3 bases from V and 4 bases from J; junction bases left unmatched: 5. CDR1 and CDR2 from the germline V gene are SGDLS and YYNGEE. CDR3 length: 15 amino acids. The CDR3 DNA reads TGTGCCAGCAGCGGTGTAGCGGGAGGTCCAGATACGCAGTATTTT. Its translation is CASSGVAGGPDTQYF.

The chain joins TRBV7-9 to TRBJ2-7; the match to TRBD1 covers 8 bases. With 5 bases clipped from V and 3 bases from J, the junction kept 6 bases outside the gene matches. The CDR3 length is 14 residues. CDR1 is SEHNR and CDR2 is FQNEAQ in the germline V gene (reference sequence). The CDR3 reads CASSPGQAIYEQYF. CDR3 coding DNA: TGTGCCAGCAGCCCGGGACAGGCGATCTACGAGCAGTACTTC.

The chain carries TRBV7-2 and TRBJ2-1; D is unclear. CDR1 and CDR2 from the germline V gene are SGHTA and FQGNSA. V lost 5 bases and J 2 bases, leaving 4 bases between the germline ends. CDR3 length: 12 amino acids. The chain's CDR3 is CASSRAYNEQFF. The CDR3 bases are TGTGCCAGCAGCCGAGCCTACAATGAGCAGTTCTTC.

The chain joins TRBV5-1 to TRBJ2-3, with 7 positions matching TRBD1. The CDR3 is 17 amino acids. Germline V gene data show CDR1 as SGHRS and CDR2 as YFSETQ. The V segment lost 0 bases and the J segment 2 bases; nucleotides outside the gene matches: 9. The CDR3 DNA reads TGCGCCAGCAGCTTGGCGCAAGGGGGCTTATACACAGATACGCAGTATTTT. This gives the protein CASSLAQGGLYTDTQYF.

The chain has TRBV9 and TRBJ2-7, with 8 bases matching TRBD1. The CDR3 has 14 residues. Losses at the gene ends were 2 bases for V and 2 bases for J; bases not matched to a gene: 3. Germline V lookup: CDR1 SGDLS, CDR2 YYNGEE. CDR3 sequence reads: CASSVTGAAYEQYF. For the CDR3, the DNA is TGTGCCAGCAGCGTGACAGGGGCCGCCTACGAGCAGTACTTC.

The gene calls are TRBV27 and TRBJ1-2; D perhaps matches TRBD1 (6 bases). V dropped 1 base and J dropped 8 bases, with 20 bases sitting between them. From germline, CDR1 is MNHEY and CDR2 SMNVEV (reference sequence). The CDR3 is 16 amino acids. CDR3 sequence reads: CASSLWSRAGAGGYTF. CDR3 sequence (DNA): TGTGCCAGCAGTTTATGGTCCCGGGCAGGGGCAGGGGGCTACACCTTC.

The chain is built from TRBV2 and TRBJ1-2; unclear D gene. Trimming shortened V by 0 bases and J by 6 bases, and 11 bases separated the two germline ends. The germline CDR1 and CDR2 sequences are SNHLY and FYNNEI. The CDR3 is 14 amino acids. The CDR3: CASSEALAGNGYTF. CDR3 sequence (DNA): TGTGCCAGCAGTGAAGCGCTTGCGGGAAATGGCTACACCTTC.

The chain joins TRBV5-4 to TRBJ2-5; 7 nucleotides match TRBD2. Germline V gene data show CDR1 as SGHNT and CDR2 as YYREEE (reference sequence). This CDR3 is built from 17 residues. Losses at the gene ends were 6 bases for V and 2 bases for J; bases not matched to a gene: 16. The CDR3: CASNNRWGRAVQETQYF. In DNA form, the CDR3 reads TGTGCCAGCAACAACCGATGGGGGAGGGCTGTACAAGAGACCCAGTACTTC.

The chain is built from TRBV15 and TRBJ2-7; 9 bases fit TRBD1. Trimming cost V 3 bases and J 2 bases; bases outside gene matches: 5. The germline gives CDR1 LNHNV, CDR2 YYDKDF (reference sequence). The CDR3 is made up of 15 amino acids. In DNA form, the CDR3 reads TGTGCCACCAGCAGGGAAGACAGGGGGGCCTACGAGCAGTACTTC. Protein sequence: CATSREDRGAYEQYF. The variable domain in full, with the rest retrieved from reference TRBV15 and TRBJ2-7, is DAMVIQNPRYQVTQFGKPVTLSCSQTLNHNVMYWYQQKSSQAPKLLFHYYDKDFNNEADTPDNFQSRRPNTSFCFLDIRSPGLGDTAMYLCATSREDRGAYEQYFGPGTRLTVT.

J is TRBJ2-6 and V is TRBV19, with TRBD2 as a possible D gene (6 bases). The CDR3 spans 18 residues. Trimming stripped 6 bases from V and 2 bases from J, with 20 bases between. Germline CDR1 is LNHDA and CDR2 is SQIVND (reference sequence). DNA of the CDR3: TGTGCCAGTAGAGGACAAACAGGAGGGTTCCCTGGGGCCAACGTCCTGACTTTC. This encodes CASRGQTGGFPGANVLTF.